This T cell receptor beta chain is from a study of blood T cell repertoires in COVID-19 (dated by TCRdb to the early 2020s). Background for the entire study: Samples from collaborators originated in the United States, Italy and Spain and spanned both the acute and convalescent phases of COVID-19. The prospective study material was composed of cDNA or gDNA derived from T cells, B-cell-depleted T cells, or PBMCs. Deeply sampled blood TCRbeta repertoires from subjects exposed to, actively infected with, or recovered from COVID-19 were included in the dataset. The repertoires were released in a freely available public database intended as a resource for research on the immune response to SARS-CoV-2. The samples were drawn from the first 160 participants of the ongoing ImmuneRACE study and from 950 to 1,500 subjects provided by 6 global collaborators. The sample metadata nearly always contained a de-identified subject ID, COVID-19 status, age in years and sex. HLA class I and class II types, where available, came from metadata supplied by the sample provider rather than from assay-based typing.

The collaborating institutions used their own protocols to collect whole blood in K2EDTA tubes. For TCRbeta analysis, collaborators shipped samples as frozen whole blood, isolated PBMCs, or DNA extracted from either of those sample types. With respect to this clone: What this receptor recognizes is not known. Base qualities are missing; no much larger clone stands one base away.

According to the germline V gene, CDR1 reads MDHEN and CDR2 reads SYDVKM. Trimming removed 5 bases from V and 3 bases from J, leaving 11 bases between the germline ends. The CDR3 covers 14 residues, taking in both the cysteine and the phenylalanine. The kept DNA is CDR3 alone, 42 bases in frame from the first base. Results and caveats for the whole study, not just this receptor: Clinical and demographic metadata were provided uncurated, with the amount varying by source and participant.

The immunoSEQ Assay, a bias-controlled multiplex PCR, was used to amplify TCRbeta CDR3 regions from genomic DNA. In the authors' own workflow: Nucleated cell counts per sample were estimated from amplification of reference gene primers within the assay. To quantify the absolute abundance of each unique TCRbeta CDR3 rearrangement, sequence reads were collapsed and filtered. Productive Simpson clonality was computed per sample as the square root of Simpson's diversity index over productive rearrangements. Drawn from immuneACCESS, this table holds only the in-frame rearrangements with V and J called that TCRdb kept. Clones are partly lost; checked studies trace under half to an unresolved V gene and leave the rest unexplained. V, J and clone size derive from that table, while D and trimming were established from the DNA sequence. This sample is represented by approximately 76,000 clones; around 82% of them were singletons. In total, the top ten clones hold 35% to 40% of the sample.

This clonotype originated in an elderly man with active or convalescent COVID-19. Sample: peripheral blood. The rearrangement joined TRBV28 to TRBJ1-5, with a tentative D gene TRBD1 over 6 matching bases. Here the CDR3 is given as CASSRGGDNQPQHF. At the DNA level, the sequence is TGTGCCAGCAGTAGGGGGGGAGACAATCAGCCCCAGCATTTT.